Below are 29 T cell receptor beta chains sequenced from a single sample in a study of identical twins. TCRdb reanalysed the 5' RACE reads using MiXCR and keeps one entry per CDR3 protein. The sample lists about 890,000 distinct CDR3 sequences, 9% to 15% occurring once. These data were also filed under a second study, of yellow fever vaccine responses in identical twins.

Source material: PBMCs. The receptors here all came from a woman aged 18 to 35 in good health.

At least ten counts were recorded for this clonotype. The chain recombines TRBV10-1 with TRBJ2-1, with D tentatively TRBD1 or TRBD2 (7 bases each). The CDR3 is 16 residues long. The germline V gene encodes CDR1 WNHNN and CDR2 SYGVQD (reference sequence). The ends were cut back, 2 bases at V and 5 bases at J, with 16 bases in the middle. This CDR3 is CASSEVGGRGHNEQFF. For the CDR3, the DNA is TGCGCCAGCAGTGAGGTAGGAGGGAGGGGGCACAATGAGCAGTTCTTC.

This clonotype was seen a handful of times. V gene TRBV10-3 combines with J gene TRBJ1-1; D is uncertain. CDR1 is ENHRY, CDR2 SYGVKD, per germline. Trimming pared 3 bases from V and 5 bases from J, leaving 10 bases between. The CDR3 is made up of 13 amino acids. For the CDR3, the DNA is TGTGCCATCAGTGATACCGTTGGGACTGAAGCTTTCTTT. It codes for CAISDTVGTEAFF.

This clonotype has only a few counts. This chain connects TRBV11-2 to TRBJ1-4; D is uncertain. V lost 4 bases, J lost 2 bases, and 8 bases lay in between. Per germline, CDR1 SGHAT and CDR2 FQNNGV. The CDR3 runs 14 residues. CDR3 in DNA: TGTGCCAGCAGCTCCATGCATACTAATGAAAAACTGTTTTTT. Protein: CASSSMHTNEKLFF.

The chain links TRBV7-9 to TRBJ2-3, with no clear D. The germline CDR1 and CDR2 sequences are SEHNR and FQNEAQ (reference sequence). The V gene lost 6 bases and the J gene lost 2 bases, with 12 bases spanning the gap. The CDR3 sequence is 14 residues long. The CDR3 loop reads CASSKTGLTDTQYF. CDR3 sequence (DNA): TGTGCCAGCAGTAAGACTGGGCTCACAGATACGCAGTATTTT.

There are a few counts of this clonotype. The chain joins TRBV3-1 to TRBJ1-1; 7 nucleotides agree with TRBD1. Germline V gene data show CDR1 as LGHDT and CDR2 as YNNKEL (reference sequence). The CDR3 is 16 amino acids. V shed 4 bases, J shed 0 bases, and the junction held 8 bases outside the gene matches. CDR3 sequence: CASSRKSTGVNTEAFF. The CDR3 DNA is TGTGCCAGCAGCCGAAAGTCAACAGGGGTGAACACTGAAGCTTTCTTT.

The gene calls are TRBV2 and TRBJ1-1, with D unclear. With 1 base removed from V and 0 bases from J, the gap between germline ends came to 9 bases. The V gene's germline CDR1 is SNHLY and CDR2 FYNNEI. This CDR3 is 15 amino acids long. CDR3 sequence reads: CASSEVGKLNTEAFF. CDR3 DNA sequence: TGTGCCAGCAGTGAAGTGGGGAAGCTGAACACTGAAGCTTTCTTT. Full variable domain (rest looked up from reference TRBV2 and TRBJ1-1): EPEVTQTPSHQVTQMGQEVILRCVPISNHLYFYWYRQILGQKVEFLVSFYNNEISEKSEIFDDQFSVERPDGSNFTLKIRSTKLEDSAMYFCASSEVGKLNTEAFFGQGTRLTVV.

This clonotype showed up just a few times. J is TRBJ2-7 and V is TRBV25-1, with TRBD1 matching over 9 bases. CDR3 length equals 17 residues. After removal of 1 base from V and 6 bases from J, the junction contained 13 bases not matched to a gene. Germline-derived CDR1 and CDR2 are MGHDK and SYGVNS. The CDR3 spells CASSECRTGVGICEQYF. CDR3 DNA: TGTGCCAGCAGTGAATGTCGGACAGGGGTCGGTATCTGCGAGCAGTACTTC.

This clonotype appeared many times. The chain employs TRBV12-3 or TRBV12-4 and TRBJ1-2; 7 bases align to TRBD1. The CDR3 spans 16 residues. With V trimmed by 5 bases and J by 2 bases, 11 bases remained unmatched. The CDR3 DNA follows: TGTGCCAGCAGTCCGGCGGGACAGAGATCCAACTATGGCTACACCTTC. This gives the protein CASSPAGQRSNYGYTF.

CDR3 region: CASSEELARTGELFF. The CDR3 nucleotides read TGTGCCAGCAGCGAGGAACTAGCGCGCACCGGGGAGCTGTTTTTT. The chain links TRBV7-9 to TRBJ2-2; 7 nucleotides agree with TRBD2. After removal of 5 bases from V and 4 bases from J, the junction contained 7 bases not matched to a gene. The V gene's germline CDR1 is SEHNR and CDR2 FQNEAQ (reference sequence). There are 15 residues in the CDR3.

This clonotype was observed many times. This chain links TRBV20-1 with TRBJ2-6; possible D gene TRBD1, 6 bases. Germline-derived CDR1 and CDR2 are DFQATT and SNEGSKA (reference sequence). Trimming shortened V by 0 bases and J by 5 bases, and 11 bases separated the two germline ends. This CDR3 has 15 amino acids. The CDR3 DNA is TGCAGTGCTAGAGATCAGGGGAATCGGGCCAACGTCCTGACTTTC. It yields the protein CSARDQGNRANVLTF.

In this sample, this clonotype turned up a few times. The rearrangement joins TRBV7-2 to TRBJ2-1; 14 nucleotides agree with TRBD2. After removal of 3 bases from V and 0 bases from J, the junction contained 16 bases not matched to a gene. From germline, CDR1 is SGHTA and CDR2 FQGNSA. CDR3 length equals 22 residues. CDR3 in DNA: TGTGCCAGCAGCTTCGGACGGGTCCCGGGACTAGCGGGAGCGAGCTCCTACAATGAGCAGTTCTTC. This translates into CASSFGRVPGLAGASSYNEQFF. The complete variable domain, with remaining parts taken from reference TRBV7-2 and TRBJ2-1, reads GAGVSQSPSNKVTEKGKDVELRCDPISGHTALYWYRQSLGQGLEFLIYFQGNSAPDKSGLPSDRFSAERTGGSVSTLTIQRTQQEDSAVYLCASSFGRVPGLAGASSYNEQFFGPGTRLTVL.

This clonotype was recorded many times. The chain couples TRBV29-1 to TRBJ1-2; D ambiguous. V was cut by 3 bases and J by 4 bases, with 15 bases left in between. CDR1 is SQVTM, CDR2 ANQGSEA, per germline. The CDR3 is 14 amino acids. The CDR3 loop reads CSVEARLTSYGYTF. The CDR3 bases are TGCAGCGTTGAGGCACGGCTAACGAGCTATGGCTACACCTTC.

The chain joins TRBV3-1 to TRBJ2-7, with 10 positions matching TRBD2. V lost 0 bases and J lost 4; bases outside the gene matches: 6. Germline CDR1 and CDR2: LGHDT and YNNKEL (reference sequence). CDR3 size: 16 residues. CDR3 bases: TGTGCCAGCAGCCAAGATGGTCCTAGCGGGAGTTACGAGCAGTACTTC. It codes for CASSQDGPSGSYEQYF.

This clonotype appeared a few times. V usage is TRBV12-3 or TRBV12-4 and J usage is TRBJ1-3; D is undetermined. The CDR3 contains 14 residues. Trimming left V 11 bases short and J 0 bases short, with 14 bases between. The CDR3 region is CAESMGSSGNTIYF. The CDR3 DNA is TGTGCCGAATCAATGGGTAGCTCTGGAAACACCATATATTTT.

This clonotype was observed many times. CDR3 coding DNA: TGCGCCAGCAGCTTGGGATCGCCACTGGGGTACAATGAGCAGTTCTTC. Translating gives CASSLGSPLGYNEQFF. V gene TRBV5-1 combines with J gene TRBJ2-1; the D is unclear. This CDR3 comprises 16 residues. Looked up from germline, CDR1 is SGHRS and CDR2 is YFSETQ. V was cut by 0 bases and J by 4 bases, with 14 bases left in between.

The table lists this clonotype with a few counts. The chain links TRBV4-1 to TRBJ1-2; possible D gene TRBD1, 6 bases. The CDR3 consists of 13 residues. The germline gives CDR1 MGHRA, CDR2 YSYEKL. The V end lost 3 bases, the J end lost 4 bases, and 9 bases lay between the germline ends. As DNA, the CDR3 is TGCGCCAGCAGCCAGGACAGCGCCTATGGCTACACCTTC. It is translated as CASSQDSAYGYTF.

The gene calls are TRBV28 and TRBJ2-5; 7 bases line up with TRBD2. Germline CDR1 reads MDHEN; CDR2 reads SYDVKM. V gave up 6 bases and J gave up 2 bases; unmatched junction bases: 12. The CDR3 has 16 amino acids. The CDR3 DNA is TGTGCCAGCAGCCCAATAGCGGGTCCGAATCAAGAGACCCAGTACTTC. Translating gives CASSPIAGPNQETQYF.

This clonotype occurred many times. The chain employs TRBV5-6 and TRBJ2-1, with TRBD2 identical over 7 bases. The J segment lost 4 bases and the V segment lost 2 bases, leaving 6 bases of the junction unmatched. The CDR3 spans 15 residues. Germline loops: CDR1 SGHDT, CDR2 YYEEEE. The CDR3 nucleotides are TGTGCCAGCAGCTTACGGCTAGCGGCATACAATGAGCAGTTCTTC. This gives the protein CASSLRLAAYNEQFF.

This chain connects TRBV28 to TRBJ1-5; TRBD1 is a possible D gene (5 bases). The CDR3 is made up of 15 amino acids. The germline V gene encodes CDR1 MDHEN and CDR2 SYDVKM. V lost 6 bases to trimming and J lost 7 bases, with 19 bases between them. CDR3 residues: CASRDPGGSGQPQHF. In nucleotides, the CDR3 is TGTGCCAGCAGGGACCCTGGGGGGTCCGGGCAGCCCCAGCATTTT.

The sample holds a few counts of this clonotype. The rearrangement uses TRBV4-2 and TRBJ1-1; D possibly corresponds to TRBD1 (6 bases). V dropped 0 bases and J dropped 1 base, with 12 bases sitting between them. The CDR3 covers 16 residues. The germline V gene has CDR1 LGHNA and CDR2 YNFKEQ. CDR3 loop: CASSQETGRGNTEAFF. The DNA of the CDR3 is TGTGCCAGCAGCCAAGAAACAGGGCGGGGGAACACTGAAGCTTTCTTT.

This clonotype has more than one count but fewer than ten. The chain is built from TRBV6-1 and TRBJ1-2, with 10 bases fitting TRBD1. There are 17 residues in the CDR3. J was trimmed by 4 bases and V by 6 bases; bases with no gene match: 14. Germline CDR1 reads MNHNS; CDR2 reads SASEGT. CDR3 nucleotides: TGTGCCAGCAGACCGGGACAGGGGTATGAGTTGGCCTATGGCTACACCTTC. This encodes CASRPGQGYELAYGYTF.

The chain links TRBV5-1 to TRBJ1-6; D is perhaps TRBD1 (5 bases). This CDR3 contains 15 residues. Germline V CDR1 and CDR2: SGHRS, YFSETQ. V was pared by 0 bases and J by 10 bases, with 14 bases between. DNA of the CDR3: TGCGCCAGCAGCTTGGAGTTGGCAGGGTTCTCACCCCTCCACTTT. It translates to CASSLELAGFSPLHF.

This clonotype was seen repeatedly, ten times or more. The gene calls are TRBV29-1 and TRBJ1-2, with 8 bases lining up with TRBD1. CDR1 SQVTM and CDR2 ANQGSEA come from the germline V gene. V shed 4 bases, J shed 7 bases, and the junction held 11 bases outside the gene matches. The CDR3 has 14 amino acids. Here the CDR3 DNA reads TGCAGCGTTGGGGACAGGTCTCAAATCTCTGGCTACACCTTC. Translation gives CSVGDRSQISGYTF.

This clonotype was detected many times. V gene TRBV4-1 combines with J gene TRBJ1-5; D gene uncertain. Between the trimmed V and J ends, which lost 4 bases and 0 bases, there was a span of 10 bases. This CDR3 spans 15 amino acids. Looked up from germline, CDR1 is MGHRA and CDR2 is YSYEKL. The CDR3 loop reads CASSPLGDSNQPQHF. CDR3 nucleotides: TGCGCCAGCAGCCCCCTGGGTGATAGCAATCAGCCCCAGCATTTT.

Ten or more counts support this clonotype. This chain uses TRBV24-1 with TRBJ2-5; the D gene is possibly TRBD1 (6 bases). This CDR3 has 12 residues. CDR1 and CDR2 (germline): KGHDR, SFDVKD. The V gene lost 6 bases and the J gene lost 9 bases, with 13 bases spanning the gap. The CDR3 protein is CATSLPQGAQYF. The CDR3, as DNA: TGTGCCACCAGTCTTCCACAGGGAGCCCAGTACTTC.

This chain connects TRBV11-2 to TRBJ2-1; TRBD2 agrees at 7 bases. This CDR3 has 15 amino acids. Germline V gene data show CDR1 as SGHAT and CDR2 as FQNNGV. V shed 2 bases, J shed 5 bases, and the junction held 6 bases outside the gene matches. CDR3 residues: CASSLWEGPHNEQFF. CDR3 DNA: TGTGCCAGCAGCTTATGGGAGGGCCCTCACAATGAGCAGTTCTTC.

The chain couples TRBV27 to TRBJ2-3; 11 bases are a match to TRBD1. The ends lost 4 bases at V and 0 bases at J; junction bases unmatched: 3. Germline V gene lookup returns CDR1 MNHEY and CDR2 SMNVEV (reference sequence). The CDR3 is made up of 16 amino acids. CDR3 coding DNA: TGTGCCAGCAGTTCACGGACAGGGGGCAGCACAGATACGCAGTATTTT. Its protein is CASSSRTGGSTDTQYF.

V is TRBV28 and J is TRBJ2-7, with 10 bases fitting TRBD2. The J segment lost 6 bases and the V segment lost 4 bases, leaving 15 bases of the junction unmatched. Germline V gene lookup returns CDR1 MDHEN and CDR2 SYDVKM. CDR3 length: 17 amino acids. The DNA of the CDR3 is TGTGCCAGCAGTTCCTTGCCTAGCGGGAGCCCTGGGGGCGAGCAGTACTTC. This encodes CASSSLPSGSPGGEQYF.

The rearrangement links TRBV27 to TRBJ1-5; D is ambiguous. CDR3 length: 16 residues. The germline gives CDR1 MNHEY, CDR2 SMNVEV (reference sequence). The V end was cut by 1 base, the J end by 7 bases, with 17 bases between. CDR3 DNA sequence: TGTGCCAGCAGTTTATTTGTTCCGGGGTCCGGACAGCCCCAGCATTTT. Its translation: CASSLFVPGSGQPQHF.